The rows below give T cell receptor beta chains drawn from one sample of a study of blood T cell repertoires in COVID-19. Some clones are missing from TCRdb's copy, which holds only in-frame ones; the method was immunoSEQ multiplex PCR. This sample yields under 100,000 clones, of which around 86% are seen a single time; roughly 5% belongs to the top ten. Sequenced sample: peripheral blood. All receptors come from a man aged 55 to 70 with COVID-19, enrolled during active disease. CDR3s include the opening cysteine and the closing phenylalanine or tryptophan. D genes are given only for firm matches. Not all rows give a size; the values are once, few, many and, for expanded clones, a class.

J	V	size	D	CDR3	DNA
TRBJ2-1	TRBV7-3	.	.	CASSLDRYNEQFF	TGTGCCAGCAGCTTAGACAGGTACAATGAGCAGTTCTTC
TRBJ2-5	TRBV24-1	.	.	CATSDYRGSASETQYF	TGTGCCACCAGTGATTATCGGGGGAGTGCGTCGGAGACCCAGTACTTC
TRBJ2-7	TRBV6-6	.	TRBD1	CASSLTGGRDEQYF	TGTGCCAGCAGCCTGACAGGGGGCAGGGACGAGCAGTACTTC
TRBJ1-4	TRBV11-2	few	.	CASRDSRGGIGEKLFF	TGTGCCAGCAGAGACTCCCGCGGGGGGATAGGAGAAAAACTGTTTTTT
TRBJ2-3	TRBV6-5	.	.	CASSYRVPTDTQYF	TGTGCCAGCAGTTATCGGGTCCCCACAGATACGCAGTATTTT
TRBJ2-7	TRBV4-1	.	TRBD2	CASSHPGLARPYEQYF	TGCGCCAGCAGCCACCCCGGACTAGCGCGTCCCTACGAGCAGTACTTC
TRBJ1-2	TRBV28	.	.	CASSGGGGKYGYTF	TGTGCCAGCAGTGGGGGGGGTGGAAAGTATGGCTACACCTTC
TRBJ1-1	TRBV10-1	.	.	CASSENRENTEAFF	TGCGCCAGCAGTGAGAACAGGGAAAACACTGAAGCTTTCTTT
TRBJ2-1	TRBV9	.	TRBD2	CASSVEKAGRVGNEQFF	TGTGCCAGCAGCGTAGAAAAAGCGGGGCGGGTGGGGAATGAGCAGTTCTTC
TRBJ1-2	TRBV19	.	TRBD1	CASSTGTGYNYGYTF	TGTGCCAGTAGTACCGGGACAGGCTATAACTATGGCTACACCTTC
TRBJ2-5	TRBV29-1	.	.	CSVEESAGQETQYF	TGCAGCGTTGAAGAATCTGCAGGGCAAGAGACCCAGTACTTC
TRBJ1-5	TRBV19	.	TRBD1	CASSIFPTGVRQPQHF	TGTGCCAGTAGTATCTTCCCAACAGGGGTTAGGCAGCCCCAGCATTTT
TRBJ1-2	TRBV5-8	.	.	CASSLYSYGYTF	TGTGCCAGCAGCTTGTACAGCTATGGCTACACCTTC
TRBJ1-3	TRBV30	.	.	CASETGSSGNTIYF	TGTGCCTCAGAAACAGGGTCTTCCGGAAACACCATATATTTT
TRBJ2-1	TRBV24-1	.	TRBD2	CATGRSGVSYNEQFF	TGTGCCACCGGACGGAGCGGGGTCTCCTACAATGAGCAGTTCTTC
TRBJ1-2	TRBV24-1	.	TRBD1	CATSDPGTAYGYTF	TGTGCCACCAGTGACCCCGGGACAGCCTATGGCTACACCTTC
TRBJ1-4	TRBV30	.	.	CAWSTKGSSRAFNEKLFF	TGTGCCTGGAGTACCAAGGGTTCCTCCAGGGCATTTAATGAAAAACTGTTTTTT
TRBJ2-1	TRBV7-8	once	.	CASSPLSSYNEQFF	TGTGCCAGCAGCCCTCTGAGCTCCTACAATGAGCAGTTCTTC
TRBJ1-5	TRBV18	.	TRBD1	CASSEDRGNQPQHF	TGTGCCAGCTCAGAGGACAGGGGAAATCAGCCCCAGCATTTT